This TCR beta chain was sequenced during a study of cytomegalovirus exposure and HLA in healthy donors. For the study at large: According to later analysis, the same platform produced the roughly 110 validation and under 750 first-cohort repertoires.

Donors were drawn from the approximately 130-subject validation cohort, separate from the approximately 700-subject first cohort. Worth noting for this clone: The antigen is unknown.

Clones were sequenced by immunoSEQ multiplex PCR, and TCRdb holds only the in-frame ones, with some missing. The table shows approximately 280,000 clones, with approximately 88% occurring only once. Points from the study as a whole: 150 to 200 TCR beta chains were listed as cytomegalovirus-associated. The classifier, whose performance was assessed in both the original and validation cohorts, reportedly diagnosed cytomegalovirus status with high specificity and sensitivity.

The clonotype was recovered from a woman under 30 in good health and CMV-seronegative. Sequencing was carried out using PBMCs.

The CDR3 bases are TGTGCCAGCAGCGCGGGGGGACTAGCGGGTAGCACAGATACGCAGTATTTT. Amino acid sequence: CASSAGGLAGSTDTQYF. This sequence joins TRBV5-4 and TRBJ2-3; 12 bases line up with TRBD2. The V and J ends lost 4 bases and 0 bases, in that order; junction bases with no gene match: 6. This CDR3 is 17 amino acids long. CDR1 and CDR2 from the germline V gene are SGHNT and YYREEE (reference sequence).